A single sample is the source of the 28 T cell receptor beta chains below, sequenced in a study of siplizumab effects on memory and regulatory T cells. Repertoires were generated with immunoSEQ multiplex PCR, while TCRdb's copy carries only in-frame clones and drops some. The repertoire consists of 98,000 or so clones, with approximately 93% occurring once and the leading ten covering 0.55% to 0.8%. The sequenced sample was Tregs sorted from blood. These receptors all stem from a human donor in good health.

V usage is TRBV11-2 and J usage is TRBJ2-7; D is undetermined. This CDR3 has 17 amino acids. The V end was cut by 5 bases, the J end by 0 bases, with 20 bases between. The germline V gene has CDR1 SGHAT and CDR2 FQNNGV. CDR3 sequence: CASSPWTARRRSYEQYF. The CDR3 DNA reads as TGTGCCAGCAGCCCCTGGACGGCTCGACGGCGCTCCTACGAGCAGTACTTC.

The chain uses TRBV5-8 and TRBJ1-1; no clear D gene. Germline V gene data show CDR1 as SGHTS and CDR2 as YDEGEE. V was cut by 3 bases and J by 4 bases, with 19 bases left in between. The CDR3 covers 16 residues. The CDR3 loop reads CASSSRVGGMGTEAFF. The CDR3 DNA sequence: TGTGCCAGCAGCTCCCGCGTCGGAGGGATGGGCACTGAAGCTTTCTTT. Together with reference TRBV5-8 and TRBJ1-1, the CDR3 gives the full variable domain: EAGVTQSPTHLIKTRGQQATLRCSPISGHTSVYWYQQALGLGLQFLLWYDEGEERNRGNFPPRFSGRQFPNYSSELNVNALELEDSALYLCASSSRVGGMGTEAFFGQGTRLTVV.

The chain's CDR3 is CSARSRTAVAPAFF. The CDR3 region has the DNA TGCAGCGCCCGGTCGAGGACGGCGGTCGCCCCAGCTTTCTTT. The genes are TRBV29-1 and TRBJ1-1; D gene ambiguous. This CDR3 spans 14 amino acids. Trimming left V 7 bases short and J 10 bases short, with 25 bases between. The germline CDR1 and CDR2 sequences are SQVTM and ANQGSEA.

The chain uses TRBV18 and TRBJ1-2, with D possibly matching TRBD1 (5 bases). V was shortened by 3 bases and J by 5 bases, with 13 bases between the two germline ends. Germline CDR1 KGHSH, CDR2 LQKENI. CDR3 length: 14 residues. The CDR3 here is CASSPQKGRYGYTF. The CDR3 DNA sequence: TGTGCCAGCTCACCTCAAAAGGGGCGTTATGGCTACACCTTC.

The rearrangement joins TRBV30 to TRBJ1-2; D possibly corresponds to TRBD1 (5 bases). V lost 4 bases, J lost 7 bases, and 10 bases lay in between. The germline V gene encodes CDR1 GTSNPN and CDR2 SVGIG (reference sequence). The CDR3 spans 11 residues. CDR3 protein: CAWTGNIGYTF. DNA of the CDR3: TGTGCCTGGACAGGGAATATTGGCTACACCTTC.

The gene calls are TRBV30 and TRBJ2-3; TRBD1 matches 8 bases. The CDR3 length is 15 residues. In germline, CDR1 is GTSNPN, CDR2 SVGIG (reference sequence). The trim removed 2 bases at V and 3 bases at J, leaving 7 bases unmatched. CDR3 in amino acids: CAWSRGGQVTDTQYF. DNA for the CDR3: TGTGCCTGGAGTCGAGGGGGACAGGTTACAGATACGCAGTATTTT.

Only one count was recorded for this clone. The rearrangement joins TRBV18 to TRBJ1-3; D remains ambiguous. From germline, CDR1 is KGHSH and CDR2 LQKENI. The CDR3 spans 15 residues. V was shortened by 6 bases and J by 0 bases, with 12 bases between the two germline ends. The CDR3 coding sequence is TGTGCCAGCTCCCGTGGATACACCTCTGGAAACACCATATATTTT. Its translation: CASSRGYTSGNTIYF.

This chain links TRBV27 with TRBJ2-5; 9 positions match TRBD2. The CDR3 is 16 residues long. CDR1 and CDR2 from the germline V gene are MNHEY and SMNVEV (reference sequence). Unmatched junction bases numbered 14, after V lost 5 bases and J lost 7 bases. CDR3 in amino acids: CASSPGGAGGLGTQYF. In DNA form, the CDR3 reads TGTGCCAGCAGTCCGGGGGGAGCGGGAGGATTGGGGACCCAGTACTTC.

V usage is TRBV5-6 and J usage is TRBJ1-5; no reliable D call. CDR1 is SGHDT, CDR2 YYEEEE, per germline. Trimming cost V 4 bases and J 3 bases, with 11 bases left between them. The CDR3 extends over 14 amino acids. The CDR3 is CASSLGPLNQPQHF. The CDR3 DNA sequence: TGTGCCAGCAGCCTCGGGCCGCTCAATCAGCCCCAGCATTTT.

The rearrangement links TRBV2 to TRBJ1-5; 7 positions match TRBD1. Germline CDR1 reads SNHLY; CDR2 reads FYNNEI. The CDR3 runs 15 residues. Losses at the gene ends were 4 bases for V and 4 bases for J; bases not matched to a gene: 7. As DNA, the CDR3 is TGTGCCAGCAGTGGGGGCGCAGGGGGAAATCAGCCCCAGCATTTT. Amino acids: CASSGGAGGNQPQHF.

This sequence joins TRBV6-1 and TRBJ2-3, with 8 bases matching TRBD1. This CDR3 has 15 residues. CDR1 is MNHNS, CDR2 SASEGT, per germline. Unmatched junction bases numbered 7, after V lost 7 bases and J lost 1 base. DNA of the CDR3: TGTGCCAGCAATTGGCGGGGACAGGGCACAGATACGCAGTATTTT. This translates into CASNWRGQGTDTQYF.

This chain uses TRBV6-1 with TRBJ2-5; no reliable D call. The CDR3 runs to 13 residues. The V end lost 3 bases, the J end lost 2 bases, and 7 bases lay between the germline ends. Germline CDR1 reads MNHNS; CDR2 reads SASEGT. The CDR3 DNA sequence: TGTGCCAGCAGTGACAGGTTACAAGAGACCCAGTACTTC. Amino acid sequence: CASSDRLQETQYF.

J is TRBJ2-7 and V is TRBV2, with D uncertain. V lost 1 base, J lost 0 bases, and 7 bases lay in between. This CDR3 spans 14 amino acids. CDR1 is SNHLY and CDR2 is FYNNEI in the germline V gene. CDR3: CASSEGRASYEQYF. The CDR3 region has the DNA TGTGCCAGCAGTGAAGGAAGGGCCTCCTACGAGCAGTACTTC.

Notes on this clone: The identical CDR3 is also encoded by other nucleotide sequences in the sample. For the CDR3, the DNA is TGTGCCAGCAGTTTATCGGGGAACTATGGCTACACCTTC. Its protein product is CASSLSGNYGYTF. This chain uses TRBV27 with TRBJ1-2; the D is unclear. Trimming removed 0 bases from V and 2 bases from J, with 4 bases in between. This CDR3 has 13 amino acids. Germline loops: CDR1 MNHEY, CDR2 SMNVEV (reference sequence).

V and J are TRBV5-1 and TRBJ1-4; D remains unclear. The germline V and J ends were trimmed by 4 bases and 4 bases, with 14 bases remaining between them. Germline CDR1 is SGHRS and CDR2 is YFSETQ. This CDR3 contains 15 residues. This CDR3 is CASSTGFAGNEKLFF. CDR3 nucleotides: TGCGCCAGCAGCACGGGATTCGCCGGTAATGAAAAACTGTTTTTT.

The chain carries TRBV5-4 and TRBJ1-1; TRBD1 might be the D (5 bases). This CDR3 has 15 amino acids. Germline V gene lookup returns CDR1 SGHNT and CDR2 YYREEE (reference sequence). V was cut by 7 bases and J by 1 base, with 17 bases left in between. The CDR3 sequence: CASGPGGLQNTEAFF. The CDR3 nucleotides are TGTGCCAGCGGCCCTGGGGGTCTCCAGAACACTGAAGCTTTCTTT.

CDR3 region: CASSGTSGRARSYEQYF. The CDR3 DNA follows: TGTGCCAGTAGCGGGACTAGCGGGAGGGCCAGGTCCTACGAGCAGTACTTC. This sequence joins TRBV19 and TRBJ2-7; 16 bases fit TRBD2. J lost 1 base, V lost 6 bases, and 6 bases had no gene match. The germline gives CDR1 LNHDA, CDR2 SQIVND (reference sequence). CDR3 length equals 17 residues.

V usage is TRBV30 and J usage is TRBJ2-5; TRBD2 aligns across 7 bases. The CDR3 runs 13 residues. CDR1 is GTSNPN and CDR2 is SVGIG in the germline V gene (reference sequence). V trimming: 2 bases; J trimming: 5 bases; junction bases outside the gene matches: 5. The DNA for the CDR3 is TGTGCCTGGAGTCCTCTGGGGGGGGAGACCCAGTACTTC. Translation gives CAWSPLGGETQYF.

This clone was counted at least ten times. The V call is TRBV27, the J call TRBJ2-7; a weak D match, TRBD1 (6 bases). The CDR3 has 12 residues. The ends were cut back, 6 bases at V and 1 base at J, with 7 bases in the middle. CDR1 and CDR2 (germline): MNHEY, SMNVEV (reference sequence). In DNA, the CDR3 is TGTGCCAGCAGCAGGGGATCCTACGAGCAGTACTTC. Translation: CASSRGSYEQYF.

V is TRBV7-9 and J is TRBJ2-5; TRBD2 matches 9 bases. Germline lookup yields CDR1 SEHNR and CDR2 FQNEAQ (reference sequence). This CDR3 is built from 17 residues. V gave up 6 bases and J gave up 4 bases; unmatched junction bases: 15. As DNA, the CDR3 is TGTGCCAGCAGTTCCTCCGGGCGGCTAGCGGGAAGAGAGACCCAGTACTTC. It is translated as CASSSSGRLAGRETQYF.

The genes are TRBV6-1 and TRBJ2-3; D ambiguous. CDR1 and CDR2 from the germline V gene are MNHNS and SASEGT. CDR3 length equals 15 residues. V lost 3 bases, J lost 0 bases, and 10 bases lay in between. This CDR3 reads CASSDLAGSTDTQYF. In nucleotides, the CDR3 is TGTGCCAGCAGTGATCTGGCAGGTAGCACAGATACGCAGTATTTT.

The chain combines TRBV6-1 with TRBJ2-3; 8 nucleotides match TRBD2. The trim removed 5 bases at V and 9 bases at J, leaving 7 bases unmatched. This CDR3 is built from 13 residues. The germline V gene has CDR1 MNHNS and CDR2 SASEGT. The CDR3 bases are TGTGCCAGCAGTCCGATAGCGGGGCGAACGCAGTATTTT. Its translation is CASSPIAGRTQYF.

The rearrangement joins TRBV5-1 to TRBJ2-5, with D uncertain. The CDR3 loop spans 14 amino acids. V lost 1 base to trimming and J lost 0 bases, with 7 bases between them. Looked up from germline, CDR1 is SGHRS and CDR2 is YFSETQ. The CDR3 loop reads CASSLTSYQETQYF. Here the CDR3 DNA reads TGCGCCAGCAGCTTGACTTCGTACCAAGAGACCCAGTACTTC.

The V gene is TRBV6-6, the J gene TRBJ2-1, with 7 bases identical to TRBD1. Per the germline V gene, CDR1 is MNHNY and CDR2 is SVGAGI (reference sequence). The CDR3 has 15 residues. The V segment lost 5 bases and the J segment 8 bases; nucleotides outside the gene matches: 12. The CDR3 loop is CASSVYRGAEYEQFF. The CDR3 DNA reads TGTGCCAGCAGTGTGTACAGGGGAGCAGAATATGAGCAGTTCTTC.

This clone appeared a single time. CDR3 protein: CASSLALGALDTEAFF. For the CDR3, the DNA is TGTGCCAGCAGCTTGGCTTTGGGGGCTTTGGACACTGAAGCTTTCTTT. The gene calls are TRBV5-6 and TRBJ1-1; perhaps TRBD1 as D (6 bases). Germline V CDR1 and CDR2: SGHDT, YYEEEE. The V end was cut by 0 bases, the J end by 3 bases, with 15 bases between. The CDR3 consists of 16 residues.

Here the CDR3 reads CASSSAYEQYF. Here the CDR3 DNA reads TGTGCCAGCAGCTCAGCCTACGAGCAGTACTTC. The chain links TRBV7-6 to TRBJ2-7; no clear D gene. Germline V CDR1 and CDR2: SGHVS, FNYEAQ. This CDR3 region has 11 residues. V dropped 4 bases and J dropped 2 bases, with 3 bases sitting between them.

Only one count was recorded for this clone. This chain joins TRBV10-3 and TRBJ2-7, with D tentatively TRBD1 or TRBD2 (5 bases each). Trimming took off 6 bases at V and 2 bases at J, with 11 bases between the two ends. The length of the CDR3 is 13 residues. The V gene's germline CDR1 is ENHRY and CDR2 SYGVKD. The CDR3 DNA follows: TGTGCCATCAGGGGACGGACCGCCTACGAGCAGTACTTC. Its translation: CAIRGRTAYEQYF.

The chain links TRBV20-1 to TRBJ2-1, with 7 bases identical to TRBD1. Germline assignment: CDR1 DFQATT and CDR2 SNEGSKA (reference sequence). With 6 bases clipped from V and 16 bases from J, the junction kept 12 bases outside the gene matches. The CDR3 runs to 11 residues. CDR3 nucleotides: TGCAGTGCAAAGCCCTCGGACAGGCGATTCTTC. It encodes CSAKPSDRRFF.